This T cell receptor (beta chain) is drawn from a study of shared clonotypes between healthy human individuals. This clone appeared once. Its antigen is undetermined. Trimming shortened V by 0 bases and J by 0 bases, and 17 bases separated the two germline ends. From germline, CDR1 is MGHRA and CDR2 YSYEKL. The CDR3 runs 18 residues. The study, taken as a whole, reports: Naive CD4 clonotypes were shared across a handful of donors at 5% to 6%.

Generated by immunoSEQ multiplex PCR, the TCRdb table keeps only in-frame clones and is missing some. The sample lists some 1,600,000 clones, roughly 98% occurring once. The material sequenced was naive CD4+ T cells sorted from blood. Described subset: CD45RA+ positively selected. The V and J genes are TRBV4-1 and TRBJ1-1; D gene unclear. This clonotype was sampled from a man in his thirties or forties in good health. The CDR3 loop is CASSQDTVISTVNTEAFF. In DNA form, the CDR3 reads TGCGCCAGCAGCCAAGATACTGTGATTTCGACGGTGAACACTGAAGCTTTCTTT.